The rows below give T cell receptor beta chains drawn from one sample of a study of blood T cells in healthy people across ages. TCRdb re-analysed the 5' RACE reads in MiXCR, keeping a single row per CDR3 protein. The sample shows about 400,000 distinct CDR3 sequences, about half of them seen only once. Sequences were obtained from blood. These TCRs come from a man in his fifties or sixties in good health. Each CDR3 is given with its conserved first and last residue. Each record gives: clone size, D gene, V gene, J gene, CDR3 protein, CDR3 DNA. D genes are given only for firm matches. The size field is filled for only some rows; it gives once, few, many or a size class.

clone_size: .; d_call: .; v_call: TRBV20-1; j_call: TRBJ2-5; cdr3_aa: CSARDVTGRETQYF; cdr3_nt: TGCAGTGCTAGAGACGTCACAGGGAGAGAGACCCAGTACTTC
clone_size: .; d_call: TRBD2; v_call: TRBV20-1; j_call: TRBJ2-1; cdr3_aa: CSASPTSGQNEQFF; cdr3_nt: TGCAGTGCTAGTCCGACTAGCGGGCAAAATGAGCAGTTCTTC
clone_size: .; d_call: .; v_call: TRBV5-1; j_call: TRBJ2-5; cdr3_aa: CASVEGAGYNEQYF; cdr3_nt: TGCGCCAGCGTGGAGGGGGCGGGCTACAATGAGCAGTACTTC
clone_size: .; d_call: .; v_call: TRBV6-2/TRBV6-3; j_call: TRBJ2-5; cdr3_aa: CASSYLGFQETQYF; cdr3_nt: TGTGCCAGCAGTTACTTAGGGTTTCAAGAGACCCAGTACTTC
clone_size: .; d_call: .; v_call: TRBV6-2/TRBV6-3; j_call: TRBJ2-5; cdr3_aa: CASSTPLGETQYF; cdr3_nt: TGTGCCAGCAGTACACCGTTGGGGGAGACCCAGTACTTC
clone_size: .; d_call: .; v_call: TRBV20-1; j_call: TRBJ1-3; cdr3_aa: CSAGRDNTGNTIYF; cdr3_nt: TGCAGTGCTGGCCGGGACAACACTGGAAACACCATATATTTT
clone_size: .; d_call: TRBD2; v_call: TRBV12-3/TRBV12-4; j_call: TRBJ2-1; cdr3_aa: CASSFLAGGPAEQFF; cdr3_nt: TGTGCCAGCAGTTTTTTAGCGGGAGGGCCGGCTGAGCAGTTCTTC
clone_size: few; d_call: .; v_call: TRBV19; j_call: TRBJ2-1; cdr3_aa: CASSMGWDEQFF; cdr3_nt: TGTGCCAGTAGTATGGGGTGGGATGAGCAGTTCTTC
clone_size: .; d_call: TRBD2; v_call: TRBV20-1; j_call: TRBJ2-1; cdr3_aa: CSATGLAGDDEQFF; cdr3_nt: TGCAGTGCGACGGGACTAGCGGGGGACGATGAGCAGTTCTTC
clone_size: many; d_call: TRBD2; v_call: TRBV11-2; j_call: TRBJ2-1; cdr3_aa: CASSTPDLGTSGRPSYNEQFF; cdr3_nt: TGTGCCAGCAGCACACCAGACCTGGGGACTAGCGGGAGGCCCTCCTACAATGAGCAGTTCTTC